This T cell receptor beta chain derives from a study of cytomegalovirus exposure and HLA in healthy donors. In the case of this clone: Its antigen is still unknown.

Profiling relied on immunoSEQ multiplex PCR, and the TCRdb table lists in-frame clones only, not all of them. The table shows about 120,000 clones, with roughly 90% occurring only once. Study conclusions and caveats: The listing of fewer than 200 TCR beta chains classed them as cytomegalovirus-associated. In vitro data verified a few CMV-associated chains as specific for CMV antigens. Reportedly, diagnosis of cytomegalovirus status by the classifier showed high specificity and sensitivity.

This CDR3 has 15 residues. Germline CDR1 MGHDK, CDR2 SYGVNS. V lost 6 bases and J lost 1, with 15 bases in between. The sequence derives from a woman aged 18-29 years in good health and CMV-seropositive. This chain joins TRBV25-1 and TRBJ1-1; D might be TRBD1 (5 bases). Sample: PBMCs. The CDR3 is CASSRTGLPNTEAFF. In DNA form, the CDR3 reads TGTGCCAGCAGCCGAACAGGACTACCGAACACTGAAGCTTTCTTT.